The count of the clone carrying this T cell receptor beta chain is one. Naive CD8 cells, CD45RO-negative and positively selected for CCR7, excluded terminally differentiated effector memory CD45RA+ cells. Genomic DNA from each subset was divided evenly over several immunoSEQ plates. The assay was immunoSEQ multiplex PCR, and TCRdb's table has in-frame clones only and misses some. The sample comprises more than 2 million clones, approximately 94% of which are singletons, and around 1.1% rests with the top ten. This sample was taken from a study of shared clonotypes between healthy human individuals. CDR1 is SEHNR and CDR2 is FQNEAQ in the germline V gene (reference sequence). V was clipped by 3 bases and J by 0 bases, with 12 bases between them. The CDR3 contains 17 residues.

Sequencing used naive CD8+ T cells sorted from blood. This sequence joins TRBV7-9 and TRBJ1-6; D remains ambiguous. The clonotype originates from a man aged 18 to 35 in good health. The CDR3 DNA follows: TGTGCCAGCAGCTTGCAGCGCGACCTCTCCTATAATTCACCCCTCCACTTT. Its protein product is CASSLQRDLSYNSPLHF.